This TCR beta chain was found in a study of blood T cell repertoires in COVID-19. The method was immunoSEQ multiplex PCR; TCRdb's version includes in-frame clones alone and lacks a portion of them. The table shows 95,000 to 110,000 clones, with 84% occurring only once. Trimming stripped 2 bases from V and 0 bases from J, with 12 bases between. Germline assignment: CDR1 SGHNT and CDR2 YYREEE (reference sequence). The CDR3 loop spans 16 amino acids. The receptor was derived from a man between 60 and 70 years old with acute or convalescent COVID-19. Specimen: peripheral blood. The chain joins TRBV5-4 to TRBJ1-3; D gene uncertain. CDR3 bases: TGTGCCAGCAGCTTTGGGAGTCCTCTCTCTGGAAACACCATATATTTT. Encoded protein: CASSFGSPLSGNTIYF.